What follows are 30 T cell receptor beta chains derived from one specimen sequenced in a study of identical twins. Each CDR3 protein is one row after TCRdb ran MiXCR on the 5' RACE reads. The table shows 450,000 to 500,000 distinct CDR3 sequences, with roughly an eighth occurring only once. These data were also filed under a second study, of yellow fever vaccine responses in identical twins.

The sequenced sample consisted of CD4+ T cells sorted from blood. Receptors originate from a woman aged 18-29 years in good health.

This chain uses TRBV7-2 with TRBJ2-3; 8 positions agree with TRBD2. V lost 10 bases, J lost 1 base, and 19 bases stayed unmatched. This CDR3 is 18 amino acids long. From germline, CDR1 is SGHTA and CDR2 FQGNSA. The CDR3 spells CATCQGALRGGRTDTQYF. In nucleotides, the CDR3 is TGTGCCACCTGCCAAGGAGCGTTACGGGGGGGCCGCACAGATACGCAGTATTTT.

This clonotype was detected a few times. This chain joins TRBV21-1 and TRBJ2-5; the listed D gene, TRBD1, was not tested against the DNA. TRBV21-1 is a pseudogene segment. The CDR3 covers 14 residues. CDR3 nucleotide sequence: TGTGCCAGCAGCAAAGTACCCTGGGGGGAGACCCAGTACTTC. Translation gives CASSKVPWGETQYF.

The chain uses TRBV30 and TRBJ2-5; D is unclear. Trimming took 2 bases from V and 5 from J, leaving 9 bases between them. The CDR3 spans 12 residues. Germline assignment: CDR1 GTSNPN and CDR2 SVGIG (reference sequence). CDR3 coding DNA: TGTGCCTGGAGTATGGGTGGTGAGACCCAGTACTTC. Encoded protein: CAWSMGGETQYF.

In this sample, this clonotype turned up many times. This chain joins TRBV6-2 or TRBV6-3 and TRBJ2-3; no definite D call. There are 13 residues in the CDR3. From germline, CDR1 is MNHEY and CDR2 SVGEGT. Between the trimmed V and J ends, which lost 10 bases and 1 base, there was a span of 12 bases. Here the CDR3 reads CATQFPGTDTQYF. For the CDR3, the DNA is TGTGCCACCCAATTCCCGGGCACAGATACGCAGTATTTT.

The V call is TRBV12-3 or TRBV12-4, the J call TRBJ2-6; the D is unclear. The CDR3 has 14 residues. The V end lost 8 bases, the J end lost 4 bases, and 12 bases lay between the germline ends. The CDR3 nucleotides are TGTGCCAGCGCGACCACAGTAGGGGCCAACGTCCTGACTTTC. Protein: CASATTVGANVLTF.

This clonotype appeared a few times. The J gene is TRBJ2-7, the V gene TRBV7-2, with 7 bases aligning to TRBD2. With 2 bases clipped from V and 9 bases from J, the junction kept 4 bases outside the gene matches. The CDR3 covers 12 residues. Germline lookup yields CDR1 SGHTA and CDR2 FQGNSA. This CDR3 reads CASSLFVAGQYF. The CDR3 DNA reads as TGTGCCAGCAGCTTATTCGTAGCGGGGCAGTACTTC.

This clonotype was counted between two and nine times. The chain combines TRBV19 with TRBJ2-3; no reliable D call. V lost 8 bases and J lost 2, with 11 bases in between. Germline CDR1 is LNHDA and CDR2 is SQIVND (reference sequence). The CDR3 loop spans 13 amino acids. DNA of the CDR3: TGTGCCAGTCAACGGTCCTCCACAGATACGCAGTATTTT. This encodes CASQRSSTDTQYF.

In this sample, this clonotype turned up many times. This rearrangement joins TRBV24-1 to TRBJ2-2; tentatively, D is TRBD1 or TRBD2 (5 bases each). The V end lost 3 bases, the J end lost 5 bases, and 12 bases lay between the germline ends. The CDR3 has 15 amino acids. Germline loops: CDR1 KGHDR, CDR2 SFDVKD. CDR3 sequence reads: CATSDPGPRTGELFF. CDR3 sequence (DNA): TGTGCCACCAGTGATCCGGGACCTCGTACCGGGGAGCTGTTTTTT.

The CDR3 region has the DNA TGTGCCAGCAGCCAAGCAACGGGCCTCATGAACACTGAAGCTTTCTTT. It is translated as CASSQATGLMNTEAFF. V and J are TRBV3-1 and TRBJ1-1; no reliable D call. This CDR3 comprises 16 residues. The germline gives CDR1 LGHDT, CDR2 YNNKEL (reference sequence). V lost 1 base and J lost 0, with 12 bases in between.

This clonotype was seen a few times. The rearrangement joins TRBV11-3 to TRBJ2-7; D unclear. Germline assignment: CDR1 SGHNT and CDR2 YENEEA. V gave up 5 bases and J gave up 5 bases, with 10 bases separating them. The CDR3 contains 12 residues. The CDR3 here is CASSKDGDEQYF. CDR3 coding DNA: TGTGCCAGCAGCAAGGACGGCGACGAGCAGTACTTC.

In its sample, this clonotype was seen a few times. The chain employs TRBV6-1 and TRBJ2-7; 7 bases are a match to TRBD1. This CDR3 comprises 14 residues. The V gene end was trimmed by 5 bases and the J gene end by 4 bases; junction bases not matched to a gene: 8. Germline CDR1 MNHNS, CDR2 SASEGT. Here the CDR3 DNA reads TGTGCCAGCAGTCTCCCGGACAGGTCTTACGAGCAGTACTTC. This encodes CASSLPDRSYEQYF.

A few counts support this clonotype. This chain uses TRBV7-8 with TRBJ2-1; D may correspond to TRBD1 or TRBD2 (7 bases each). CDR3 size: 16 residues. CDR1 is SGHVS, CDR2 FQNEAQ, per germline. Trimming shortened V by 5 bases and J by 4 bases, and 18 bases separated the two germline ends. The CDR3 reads CASSIQGRGKYNEQFF. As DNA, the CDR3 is TGTGCCAGCAGCATACAGGGGAGGGGGAAATACAATGAGCAGTTCTTC.

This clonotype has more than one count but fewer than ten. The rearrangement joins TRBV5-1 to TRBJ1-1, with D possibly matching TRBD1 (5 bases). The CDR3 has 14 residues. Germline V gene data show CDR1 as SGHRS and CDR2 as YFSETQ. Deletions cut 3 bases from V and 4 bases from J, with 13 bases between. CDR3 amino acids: CASSWGGRSTEAFF. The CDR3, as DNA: TGCGCCAGCAGCTGGGGGGGACGTTCCACTGAAGCTTTCTTT.

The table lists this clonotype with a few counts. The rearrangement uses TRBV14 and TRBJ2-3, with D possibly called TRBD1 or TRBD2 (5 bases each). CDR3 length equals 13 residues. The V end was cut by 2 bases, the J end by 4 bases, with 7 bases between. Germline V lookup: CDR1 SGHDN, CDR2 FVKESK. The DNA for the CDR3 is TGTGCCAGCAGCCAACCGGGGCCAGATACGCAGTATTTT. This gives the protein CASSQPGPDTQYF.

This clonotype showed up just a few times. The CDR3 sequence is CASRAGVFTDTQYF. CDR3 DNA: TGTGCCAGCAGAGCGGGGGTTTTCACAGATACGCAGTATTTT. This chain connects TRBV6-1 to TRBJ2-3; TRBD2 aligns across 8 bases. Looked up from germline, CDR1 is MNHNS and CDR2 is SASEGT. V shed 6 bases and J 2 bases; nucleotides not matched to a gene: 4. CDR3 size: 14 residues.

The CDR3 is CSVAVEAVEQFF. CDR3 coding DNA: TGCAGCGTTGCGGTCGAAGCGGTTGAGCAGTTCTTC. The chain joins TRBV29-1 to TRBJ2-1; D might be TRBD2 (5 bases). Germline V CDR1 and CDR2: SQVTM, ANQGSEA. The CDR3 is 12 residues long. Trimming pared 4 bases from V and 9 bases from J, leaving 13 bases between.

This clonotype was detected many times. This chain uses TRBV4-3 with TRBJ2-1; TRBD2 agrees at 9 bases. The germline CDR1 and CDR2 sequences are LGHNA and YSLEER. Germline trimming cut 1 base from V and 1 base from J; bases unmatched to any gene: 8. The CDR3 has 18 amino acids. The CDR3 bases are TGCGCCAGCAGCCAAGGTCGCGGGAGGGTAGGTTCCTACAATGAGCAGTTCTTC. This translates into CASSQGRGRVGSYNEQFF.

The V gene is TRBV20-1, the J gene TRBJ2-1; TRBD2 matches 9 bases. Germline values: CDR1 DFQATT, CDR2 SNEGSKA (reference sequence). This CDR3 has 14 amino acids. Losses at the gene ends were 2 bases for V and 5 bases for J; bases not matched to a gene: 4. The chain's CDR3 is CSARRLAEHNEQFF. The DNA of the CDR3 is TGCAGTGCTAGACGACTAGCGGAACACAATGAGCAGTTCTTC.

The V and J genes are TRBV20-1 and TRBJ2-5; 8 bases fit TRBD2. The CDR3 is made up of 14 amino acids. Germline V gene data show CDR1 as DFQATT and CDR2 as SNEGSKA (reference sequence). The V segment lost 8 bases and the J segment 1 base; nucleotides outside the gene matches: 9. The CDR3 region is CSTPAGDTQETQYF. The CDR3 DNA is TGCAGTACCCCAGCGGGAGATACCCAAGAGACCCAGTACTTC.

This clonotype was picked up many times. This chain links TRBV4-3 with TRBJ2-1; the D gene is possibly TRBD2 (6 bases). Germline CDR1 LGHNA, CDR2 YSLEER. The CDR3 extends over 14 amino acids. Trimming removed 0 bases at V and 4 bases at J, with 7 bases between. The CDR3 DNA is TGCGCCAGCAGCCAAGAGGAGGGTTACAATGAGCAGTTCTTC. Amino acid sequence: CASSQEEGYNEQFF.

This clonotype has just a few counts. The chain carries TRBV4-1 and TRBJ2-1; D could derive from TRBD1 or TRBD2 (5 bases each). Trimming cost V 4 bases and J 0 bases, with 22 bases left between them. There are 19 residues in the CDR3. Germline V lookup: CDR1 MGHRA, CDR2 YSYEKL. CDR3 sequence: CASSLRGLASGSSYNEQFF. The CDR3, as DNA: TGCGCCAGCAGCCTTAGGGGATTGGCGAGCGGAAGCTCCTACAATGAGCAGTTCTTC.

CDR3 amino acids: CSASGGRATGELFF. The CDR3 coding sequence is TGCAGTGCTAGCGGCGGGAGGGCCACCGGGGAGCTGTTTTTT. The rearrangement joins TRBV20-1 to TRBJ2-2, with 9 positions matching TRBD2. Germline CDR1 is DFQATT and CDR2 is SNEGSKA (reference sequence). After removal of 3 bases from V and 4 bases from J, the junction contained 3 bases not matched to a gene. This CDR3 region has 14 residues.

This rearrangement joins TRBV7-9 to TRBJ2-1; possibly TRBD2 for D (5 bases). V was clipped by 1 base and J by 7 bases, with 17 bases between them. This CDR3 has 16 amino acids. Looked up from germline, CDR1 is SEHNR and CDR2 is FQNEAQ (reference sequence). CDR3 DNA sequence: TGTGCCAGCAGCTTAGAATCCGGGAAGGTTAAGAATGAGCAGTTCTTC. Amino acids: CASSLESGKVKNEQFF.

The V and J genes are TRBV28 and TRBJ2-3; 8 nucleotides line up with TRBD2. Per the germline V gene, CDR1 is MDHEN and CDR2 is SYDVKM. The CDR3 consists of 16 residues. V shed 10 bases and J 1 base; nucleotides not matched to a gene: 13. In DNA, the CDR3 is TGTGCCATCAAGAAGGGCGGGGGGCCGCGCACAGATACGCAGTATTTT. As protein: CAIKKGGGPRTDTQYF. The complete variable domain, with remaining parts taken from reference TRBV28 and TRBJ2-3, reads DVKVTQSSRYLVKRTGEKVFLECVQDMDHENMFWYRQDPGLGLRLIYFSYDVKMKEKGDIPEGYSVSREKKERFSLILESASTNQTSMYLCAIKKGGGPRTDTQYFGPGTRLTVL.

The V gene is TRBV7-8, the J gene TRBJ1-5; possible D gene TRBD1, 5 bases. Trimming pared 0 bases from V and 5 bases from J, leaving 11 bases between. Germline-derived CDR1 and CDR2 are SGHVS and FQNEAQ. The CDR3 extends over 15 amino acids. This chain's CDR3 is CASSLAGRADQPQHF. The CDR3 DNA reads TGTGCCAGCAGCTTAGCGGGACGGGCAGATCAGCCCCAGCATTTT. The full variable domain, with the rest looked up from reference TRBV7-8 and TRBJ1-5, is GAGVSQSPRYKVAKRGQDVALRCDPISGHVSLFWYQQALGQGPEFLTYFQNEAQLDKSGLPSDRFFAERPEGSVSTLKIQRTQQEDSAVYLCASSLAGRADQPQHFGDGTRLSIL.

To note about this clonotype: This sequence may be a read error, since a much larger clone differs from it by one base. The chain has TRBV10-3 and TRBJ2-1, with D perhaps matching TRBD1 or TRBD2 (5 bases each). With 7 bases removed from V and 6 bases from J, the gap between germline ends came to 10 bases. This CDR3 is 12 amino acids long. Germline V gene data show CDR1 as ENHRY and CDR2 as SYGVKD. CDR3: CAINAGTNEQFF. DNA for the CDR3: TGTGCCATCAATGCAGGGACCAATGAGCAGTTCTTC.

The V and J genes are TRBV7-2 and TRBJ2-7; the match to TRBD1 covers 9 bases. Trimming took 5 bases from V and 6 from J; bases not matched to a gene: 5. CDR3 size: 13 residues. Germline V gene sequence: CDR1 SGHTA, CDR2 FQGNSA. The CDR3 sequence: CASSHGQGIEQYF. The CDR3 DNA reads TGTGCCAGCAGCCATGGACAGGGGATCGAGCAGTACTTC.

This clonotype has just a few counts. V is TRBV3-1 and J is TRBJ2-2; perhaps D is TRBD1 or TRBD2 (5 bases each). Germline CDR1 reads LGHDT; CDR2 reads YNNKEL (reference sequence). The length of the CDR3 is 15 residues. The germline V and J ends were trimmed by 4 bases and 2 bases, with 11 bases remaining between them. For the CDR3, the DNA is TGTGCCAGCAGCCGTCCGGGGCACAACACCGGGGAGCTGTTTTTT. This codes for CASSRPGHNTGELFF.

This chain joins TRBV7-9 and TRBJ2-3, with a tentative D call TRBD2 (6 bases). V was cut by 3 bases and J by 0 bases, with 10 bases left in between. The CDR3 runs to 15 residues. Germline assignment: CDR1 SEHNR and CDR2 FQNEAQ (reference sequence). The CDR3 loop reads CASSLQSGSTDTQYF. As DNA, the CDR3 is TGTGCCAGCAGCTTGCAAAGCGGGAGCACAGATACGCAGTATTTT.

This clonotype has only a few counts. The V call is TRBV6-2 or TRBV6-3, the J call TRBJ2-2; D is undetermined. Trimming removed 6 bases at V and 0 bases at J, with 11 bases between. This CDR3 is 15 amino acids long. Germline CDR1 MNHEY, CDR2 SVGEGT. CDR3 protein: CASRGGRSNTGELFF. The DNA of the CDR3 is TGTGCCAGCAGAGGCGGACGTTCGAACACCGGGGAGCTGTTTTTT.